This T cell receptor beta chain was profiled in a study of cytomegalovirus exposure and HLA in healthy donors. Study-level points and caveats: Cytomegalovirus association was assigned to some 160 TCR beta chains. There were some public TCRs occurring in many donors, but most TCR sequences were rare.

This CDR3 is 14 amino acids long. In germline, CDR1 is KGHSH, CDR2 LQKENI. Trimming shortened V by 3 bases and J by 0 bases, and 6 bases separated the two germline ends. The donors were members of the validation cohort, which comprised under 150 subjects and was separate from the first cohort of 666 subjects. A word on this clone: The antigen is not known.

Repertoires were generated with immunoSEQ multiplex PCR, while TCRdb's copy carries only in-frame clones and drops some. The profile shows approximately 88,000 clones, approximately 96% of them singletons. The TCR comes from a woman in her late teens or twenties in good health and CMV-seronegative. Sequenced material: PBMCs. The chain carries TRBV18 and TRBJ1-3; D unclear. CDR3 region: CASSPSGSGNTIYF. Written as DNA, the CDR3 is TGTGCCAGCTCACCTTCGGGCTCTGGAAACACCATATATTTT.